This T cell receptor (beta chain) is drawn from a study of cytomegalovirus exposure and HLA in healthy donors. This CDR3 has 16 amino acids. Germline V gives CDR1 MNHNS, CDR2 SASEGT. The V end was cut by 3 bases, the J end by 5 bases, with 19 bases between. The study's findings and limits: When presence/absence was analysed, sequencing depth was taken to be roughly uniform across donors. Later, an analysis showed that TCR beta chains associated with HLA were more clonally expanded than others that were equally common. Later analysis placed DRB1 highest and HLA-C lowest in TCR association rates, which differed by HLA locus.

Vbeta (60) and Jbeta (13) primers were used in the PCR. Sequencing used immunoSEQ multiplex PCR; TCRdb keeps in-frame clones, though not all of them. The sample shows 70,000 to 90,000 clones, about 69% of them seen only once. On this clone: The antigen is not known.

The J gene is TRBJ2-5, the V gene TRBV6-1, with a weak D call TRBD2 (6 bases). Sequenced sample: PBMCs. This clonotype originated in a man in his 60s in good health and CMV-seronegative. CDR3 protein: CASSEVGTHGGETQYF. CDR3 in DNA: TGTGCCAGCAGTGAGGTCGGGACCCATGGAGGGGAGACCCAGTACTTC.